This TCR beta chain was sequenced during a study of siplizumab effects on memory and regulatory T cells (dated by TCRdb to the late 2010s). Some background on the complete study: The study examined how the anti-CD2 antibody siplizumab affects alloreactive T-cell subsets in allogeneic mixed lymphocyte reactions built from human PBMCs.

In addition, sequencing in three donor pairs included unstimulated CD8+ effector memory subsets alongside CD4+ naive, CD8+ naive, CD8+ TEMRA and CD4+ memory subsets. Sorted unstimulated T cells and proliferating T cells recovered from mixed lymphocyte reactions underwent TCRbeta CDR3 sequencing. Fresh whole blood from about 10 HLA-typed healthy donors served as the source for isolating PBMCs. The CDR3 contains 13 residues, cysteine and phenylalanine counted. Only CDR3 DNA remains: 39 bases, in frame from the first base. The germline V gene yields SGHRS for CDR1 and YFSETQ for CDR2. V sheds 3 bases and J sheds 4 bases, leaving 10 bases between their ends. On this clone: The antigen this receptor binds is unknown. No per-base quality is available; no much larger clone lies one base away.

The library came from the immunoSEQ multiplex PCR assay. The deep sequencing platform assayed some 98,000 TCR templates per sample. Genomic DNA extracted from sorted T cells was the material used for TCRbeta CDR3 sequencing. On the study's bioinformatics: The R programming language was used for clonal analysis of TCRbeta CDR3 data. Alloreactive CD4+ and CD8+ clones were defined by comparing unstimulated samples with post-reaction CFSE-low samples. Regulatory or non-regulatory origin was assigned to alloreactive CD4+ clones by matching of sequences to sorted unstimulated Treg and non-Treg repertoires. The source is immuneACCESS, and TCRdb retained only in-frame sequences with V and J called. Part of the clones is not carried over; for the studies checked, unresolved V genes explain less than half of this, and the remainder is unexplained. Clonal size and the V and J genes are those of that table, whereas D and trimming came from the DNA. The sample contains tens of thousands of clones, roughly 85% of them found a single time. The ten largest clones add up to 3.5% to 4% of the sample.

Here is what the overall study found, with its caveats: The cumulative frequency of alloreactive sequences that could be traced back to unstimulated CD4+ memory T cells was significantly reduced by siplizumab. Unstimulated naive T cells appeared to be more diverse than memory T cells, and naive cells seemed to make a substantial contribution to the alloresponse. Because sequences at frequencies below about 10^-5 were poorly captured, only a minor fraction of alloreactive clones could be mapped back to unstimulated subsets. For roughly 75-97% of proliferating CD4+ or CD8+ clones, no naive or memory phenotype could be assigned. Among mappable alloreactive CD4+ clones, an average Treg-derived fraction of approximately 73% was observed with siplizumab, compared with around 28% in control reactions. Whether proliferating Tregs from siplizumab cultures were suppressive was not functionally confirmed.

The chain is made from TRBV5-1 and TRBJ1-1; a tentative D call is TRBD1 (6 bases match). This receptor was obtained from a human donor in good health. The sequenced material came from memory CD4+ T cells sorted from blood. What this sample's cell subset or site label stands for: unstimulated CD4+ memory T cells. The CDR3 protein: CASSSGASTEAFF. Here is the DNA: TGCGCCAGCAGCTCAGGGGCGAGCACTGAAGCTTTCTTT.